Following are 21 T cell receptor beta chains from one sample sequenced in a study of T cell changes during pregnancy in multiple sclerosis. Sequencing used immunoSEQ multiplex PCR; TCRdb keeps in-frame clones, though not all of them. The data hold some 43,000 clones, with about nine tenths observed a single time. The specimen was peripheral blood, collected in the first trimester of pregnancy. The receptor source for this set is a female donor in good health, enrolled as a control in a pregnancy study.

This clone was seen a handful of times. The chain combines TRBV7-9 with TRBJ2-5; D is possibly TRBD1 (5 bases). Trimming stripped 1 base from V and 5 bases from J, with 20 bases between. Per germline, CDR1 SEHNR and CDR2 FQNEAQ (reference sequence). The CDR3 runs to 17 residues. Written as DNA, the CDR3 is TGTGCCAGCAGCTTAGAACCGCTTTGGCAGGGCGACGAGACCCAGTACTTC. It codes for CASSLEPLWQGDETQYF.

The table lists this clone with a count of one. The V gene is TRBV18, the J gene TRBJ2-3, with 9 bases that match TRBD2. J was trimmed by 4 bases and V by 4 bases; bases with no gene match: 9. In germline, CDR1 is KGHSH, CDR2 LQKENI. This CDR3 has 16 residues. The CDR3 coding sequence is TGTGCCAGCTCACGCCCAGGCGGGGGGGCGGCAGATACGCAGTATTTT. The encoded protein is CASSRPGGGAADTQYF.

The chain carries TRBV7-9 and TRBJ2-2, with D unresolved. V lost 3 bases and J lost 3, with 8 bases in between. The CDR3 is 14 amino acids. The germline V gene encodes CDR1 SEHNR and CDR2 FQNEAQ (reference sequence). The CDR3 nucleotides are TGTGCCAGCAGCTTGGTACGGGACACCGGGGAGCTGTTTTTT. It translates to CASSLVRDTGELFF.

The chain recombines TRBV5-1 with TRBJ2-1, with D possibly matching TRBD2 (6 bases). Germline CDR1 is SGHRS and CDR2 is YFSETQ. Trimming shortened V by 4 bases and J by 9 bases, and 29 bases separated the two germline ends. This CDR3 has 18 residues. CDR3 region: CASSTTQPGTPRGGEQFF. The CDR3 nucleotides read TGCGCCAGCAGCACCACCCAGCCCGGGACCCCTCGGGGAGGTGAGCAGTTCTTC.

The chain is built from TRBV2 and TRBJ1-2; 11 bases map to TRBD1. The CDR3 runs to 15 residues. CDR1 SNHLY and CDR2 FYNNEI come from the germline V gene. V gave up 7 bases and J gave up 4 bases; unmatched junction bases: 8. CDR3 in amino acids: CASKREGTGGYGYTF. CDR3 DNA: TGTGCCAGCAAAAGAGAGGGGACAGGGGGCTATGGCTACACCTTC.

The genes are TRBV5-1 and TRBJ2-3, with D possibly matching TRBD1 (7 bases). Trimming removed 0 bases from V and 2 bases from J, with 16 bases in between. Germline assignment: CDR1 SGHRS and CDR2 YFSETQ. The CDR3 sequence is 17 residues long. CDR3 DNA: TGCGCCAGCAGCTTGGTTGCCAGGGGGGCGGCCACAGATACGCAGTATTTT. It specifies CASSLVARGAATDTQYF.

The chain carries TRBV16 and TRBJ2-7, with 7 bases lining up with TRBD1. Germline-derived CDR1 and CDR2 are KGHSY and FQNENV. The V and J ends lost 4 bases and 6 bases, in that order; junction bases with no gene match: 9. The CDR3 covers 14 residues. The CDR3 reads CASSPSSRGSEQYF. The CDR3 DNA is TGTGCCAGCAGCCCCTCCTCCAGGGGGTCCGAGCAGTACTTC.

The chain recombines TRBV5-1 with TRBJ2-3; a weak D match, TRBD2 (5 bases). CDR3 length equals 15 residues. Germline CDR1 and CDR2: SGHRS and YFSETQ. V was pared by 0 bases and J by 2 bases, with 10 bases between. For the CDR3, the DNA is TGCGCCAGCAGCTTGGAATCGGGAATCACAGATACGCAGTATTTT. Translating it yields CASSLESGITDTQYF.

The chain joins TRBV7-9 to TRBJ1-5; D not resolved. Germline V CDR1 and CDR2: SEHNR, FQNEAQ (reference sequence). Trimming took 5 bases from V and 5 from J, leaving 13 bases between them. CDR3 size: 14 residues. CDR3 DNA: TGTGCCAGCAGCCTGGGAGGGAGGGATCAGCCCCAGCATTTT. Translated, it gives CASSLGGRDQPQHF.

This chain joins TRBV21-1 and TRBJ2-4; TRBD2 is the table's D call and was not checked against the DNA. TRBV21-1 is marked as a pseudogene. CDR3 length: 18 amino acids. The CDR3 DNA sequence: TGTGCCAGCAGCAAACCGGGACTAGCGGAATTAGCCAAAAACATTCAGTACTTC. Its protein product is CASSKPGLAELAKNIQYF.

This chain connects TRBV4-2 to TRBJ2-1, with 8 nucleotides matching TRBD2. After removal of 0 bases from V and 6 bases from J, the junction contained 7 bases not matched to a gene. CDR3 length: 16 amino acids. Germline lookup yields CDR1 LGHNA and CDR2 YNFKEQ. The CDR3 sequence: CASSQDLAGRLNEQFF. The CDR3, as DNA: TGTGCCAGCAGCCAAGATTTAGCGGGACGCCTCAATGAGCAGTTCTTC.

This clone showed up just once. The chain employs TRBV29-1 and TRBJ2-2; no firm D call. V was trimmed by 4 bases and J by 0 bases, leaving 6 bases between them. Germline V gene lookup returns CDR1 SQVTM and CDR2 ANQGSEA. The CDR3 is made up of 13 amino acids. CDR3 protein: CSVAQTNTGELFF. The CDR3 DNA reads TGCAGCGTTGCACAGACGAACACCGGGGAGCTGTTTTTT.

This chain joins TRBV5-4 and TRBJ2-6, with TRBD1 matching 9 bases. This CDR3 comprises 17 residues. Germline CDR1 SGHNT, CDR2 YYREEE (reference sequence). V lost 4 bases and J lost 0; bases outside the gene matches: 5. The CDR3 loop is CASSQDRGPSGANVLTF. The CDR3 region has the DNA TGTGCCAGCAGCCAGGACAGGGGCCCCTCTGGGGCCAACGTCCTGACTTTC.

The V gene is TRBV4-2, the J gene TRBJ2-3, with 12 bases lining up with TRBD2. After removal of 1 base from V and 4 bases from J, the junction contained 3 bases not matched to a gene. In germline, CDR1 is LGHNA, CDR2 YNFKEQ. CDR3 length: 16 residues. CDR3 in amino acids: CASSQATSGSPDTQYF. In nucleotides, the CDR3 is TGTGCCAGCAGCCAAGCGACTAGCGGGAGTCCAGATACGCAGTATTTT.

The chain employs TRBV30 and TRBJ2-3, with TRBD2 identical over 11 bases. J gave up 6 bases and V 2 bases, and 4 bases lay outside the gene matches. The CDR3 is 14 amino acids. Germline assignment: CDR1 GTSNPN and CDR2 SVGIG (reference sequence). CDR3 in DNA: TGTGCCTGGAGTTTGTGGACTAGCGGGGATACGCAGTATTTT. It is translated as CAWSLWTSGDTQYF.

The genes are TRBV27 and TRBJ2-7; TRBD2 aligns across 8 bases. The CDR3 is 14 amino acids. Germline V gene data show CDR1 as MNHEY and CDR2 as SMNVEV (reference sequence). The V gene end was trimmed by 4 bases and the J gene end by 3 bases; junction bases not matched to a gene: 5. The DNA of the CDR3 is TGTGCCAGCAGTTCAAGAGCGGGAGTCTACGAGCAGTACTTC. Translating it yields CASSSRAGVYEQYF.

The chain joins TRBV5-5 to TRBJ2-5, with a tentative D call TRBD1 (5 bases). This CDR3 spans 14 amino acids. Germline-derived CDR1 and CDR2 are SGHKS and YYEKEE (reference sequence). Trimming cost V 2 bases and J 1 base, with 9 bases left between them. DNA of the CDR3: TGTGCCAGCAGCTTATCAGGGTTCCAAGAGACCCAGTACTTC. It specifies CASSLSGFQETQYF.

The gene calls are TRBV5-1 and TRBJ2-2; 7 bases are shared with TRBD2. Germline trimming cut 8 bases from V and 5 bases from J; bases unmatched to any gene: 9. Germline CDR1 reads SGHRS; CDR2 reads YFSETQ. The CDR3 has 14 amino acids. The CDR3 here is CASGWRESTGELFF. The CDR3 region has the DNA TGCGCCAGTGGATGGCGGGAGAGTACCGGGGAGCTGTTTTTT.

This clone was seen more than once but under ten times. The rearrangement uses TRBV11-3 and TRBJ2-3; D ambiguous. CDR3 length: 14 residues. Germline V gene data show CDR1 as SGHNT and CDR2 as YENEEA. The germline V and J ends were trimmed by 1 base and 5 bases, with 10 bases remaining between them. For the CDR3, the DNA is TGTGCCAGCAGCTTAGGAGGCATTGGAGATACGCAGTATTTT. Its translation: CASSLGGIGDTQYF.

This sequence joins TRBV10-3 and TRBJ2-1; 10 bases align to TRBD2. The CDR3 is made up of 14 amino acids. CDR1 and CDR2 (germline): ENHRY, SYGVKD. V shed 5 bases, J shed 5 bases, and the junction held 3 bases outside the gene matches. CDR3 protein: CAISPGTSDNEQFF. The CDR3, as DNA: TGTGCCATCAGTCCCGGGACTAGCGACAATGAGCAGTTCTTC.

This clone was seen just once. This chain connects TRBV28 to TRBJ2-5; 9 nucleotides line up with TRBD2. The CDR3 runs 15 residues. Germline CDR1 is MDHEN and CDR2 is SYDVKM. The V gene end was trimmed by 3 bases and the J gene end by 0 bases; junction bases not matched to a gene: 2. CDR3 DNA: TGTGCCAGCAGTTTTAGCGGGAGAGACCAAGAGACCCAGTACTTC. It encodes CASSFSGRDQETQYF.